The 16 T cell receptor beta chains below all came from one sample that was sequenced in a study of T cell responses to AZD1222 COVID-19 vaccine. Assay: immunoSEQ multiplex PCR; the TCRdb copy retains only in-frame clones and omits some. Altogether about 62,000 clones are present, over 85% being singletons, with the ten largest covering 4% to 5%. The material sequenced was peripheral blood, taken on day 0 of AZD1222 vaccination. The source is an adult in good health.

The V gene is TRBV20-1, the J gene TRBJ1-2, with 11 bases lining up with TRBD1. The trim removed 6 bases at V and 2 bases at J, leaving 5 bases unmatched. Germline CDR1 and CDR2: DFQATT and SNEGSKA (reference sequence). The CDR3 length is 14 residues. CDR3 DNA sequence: TGCAGTGCGAGTGGGACAGGGGGAAACTATGGCTACACCTTC. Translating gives CSASGTGGNYGYTF.

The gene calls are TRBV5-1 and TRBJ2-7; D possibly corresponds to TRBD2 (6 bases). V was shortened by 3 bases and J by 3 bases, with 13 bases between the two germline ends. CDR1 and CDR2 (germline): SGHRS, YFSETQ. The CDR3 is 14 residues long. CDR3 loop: CASSYGPGDYEQYF. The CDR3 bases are TGCGCCAGCAGCTACGGTCCGGGGGACTACGAGCAGTACTTC.

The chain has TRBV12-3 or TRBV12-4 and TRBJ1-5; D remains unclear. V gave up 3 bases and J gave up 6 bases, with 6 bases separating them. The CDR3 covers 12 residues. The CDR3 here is CASSLASQPQHF. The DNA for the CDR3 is TGTGCCAGCAGTTTGGCCAGTCAGCCCCAGCATTTT.

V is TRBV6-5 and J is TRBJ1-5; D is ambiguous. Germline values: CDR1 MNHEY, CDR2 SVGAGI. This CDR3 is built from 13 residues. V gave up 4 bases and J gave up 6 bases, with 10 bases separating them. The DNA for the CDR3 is TGTGCCAGCAGTTCCCGGCGTTCTCAGCCCCAGCATTTT. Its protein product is CASSSRRSQPQHF.

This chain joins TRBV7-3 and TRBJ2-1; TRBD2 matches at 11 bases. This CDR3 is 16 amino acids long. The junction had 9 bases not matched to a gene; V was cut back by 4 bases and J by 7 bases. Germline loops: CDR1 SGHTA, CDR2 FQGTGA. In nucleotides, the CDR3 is TGTGCCAGCAGCTCCTTAGCGGGGGGGCCGAGGAATGAGCAGTTCTTC. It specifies CASSSLAGGPRNEQFF. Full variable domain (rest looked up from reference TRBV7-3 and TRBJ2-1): GAGVSQTPSNKVTEKGKYVELRCDPISGHTALYWYRQSLGQGPEFLIYFQGTGAADDSGLPNDRFFAVRPEGSVSTLKIQRTERGDSAVYLCASSSLAGGPRNEQFFGPGTRLTVL.

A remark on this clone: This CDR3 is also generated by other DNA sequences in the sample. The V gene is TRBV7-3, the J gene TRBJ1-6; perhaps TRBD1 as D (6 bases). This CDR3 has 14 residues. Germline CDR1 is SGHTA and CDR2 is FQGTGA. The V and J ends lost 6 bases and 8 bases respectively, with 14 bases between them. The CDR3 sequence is CASSLQGADSPLHF. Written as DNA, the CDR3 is TGTGCCAGCAGTCTACAGGGTGCGGATTCACCCCTCCACTTT.

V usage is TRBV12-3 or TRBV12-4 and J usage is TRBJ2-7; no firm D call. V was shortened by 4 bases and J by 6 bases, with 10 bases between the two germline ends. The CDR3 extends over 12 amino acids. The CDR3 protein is CASSSVNLEQYF. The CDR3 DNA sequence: TGTGCCAGCAGTTCCGTCAATCTCGAGCAGTACTTC.

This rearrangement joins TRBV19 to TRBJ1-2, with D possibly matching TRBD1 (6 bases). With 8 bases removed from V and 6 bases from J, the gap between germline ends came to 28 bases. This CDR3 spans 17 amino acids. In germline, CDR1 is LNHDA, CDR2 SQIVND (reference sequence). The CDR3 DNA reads TGTGCCAGTGGATATCCGACAGGCACCGTCCAAATGCATGGCTACACCTTC. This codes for CASGYPTGTVQMHGYTF.

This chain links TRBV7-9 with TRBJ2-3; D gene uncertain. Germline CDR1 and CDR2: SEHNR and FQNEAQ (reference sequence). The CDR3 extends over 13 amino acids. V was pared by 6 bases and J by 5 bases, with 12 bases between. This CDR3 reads CASRRLSQDTQYF. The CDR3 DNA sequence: TGTGCCAGCAGGAGGCTGAGTCAAGATACGCAGTATTTT.

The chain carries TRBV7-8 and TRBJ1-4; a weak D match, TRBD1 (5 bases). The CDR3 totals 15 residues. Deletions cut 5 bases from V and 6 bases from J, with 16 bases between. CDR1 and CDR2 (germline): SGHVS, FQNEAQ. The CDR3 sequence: CASSRRGPGDEKLFF. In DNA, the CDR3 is TGTGCCAGCAGCCGGCGGGGCCCGGGGGATGAAAAACTGTTTTTT.

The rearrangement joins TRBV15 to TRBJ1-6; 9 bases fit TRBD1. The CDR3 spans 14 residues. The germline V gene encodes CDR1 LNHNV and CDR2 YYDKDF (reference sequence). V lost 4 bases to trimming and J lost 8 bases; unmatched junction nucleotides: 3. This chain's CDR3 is CATSKDRGDSPLHF. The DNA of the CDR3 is TGTGCCACCAGCAAGGACAGGGGTGATTCACCCCTCCACTTT.

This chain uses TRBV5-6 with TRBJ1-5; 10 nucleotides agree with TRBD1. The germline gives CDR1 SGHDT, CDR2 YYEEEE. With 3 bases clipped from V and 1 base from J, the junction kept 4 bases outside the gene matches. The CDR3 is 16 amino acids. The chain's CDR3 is CASSSTGGGSNQPQHF. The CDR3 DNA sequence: TGTGCCAGCAGCTCGACAGGGGGCGGGAGCAATCAGCCCCAGCATTTT.

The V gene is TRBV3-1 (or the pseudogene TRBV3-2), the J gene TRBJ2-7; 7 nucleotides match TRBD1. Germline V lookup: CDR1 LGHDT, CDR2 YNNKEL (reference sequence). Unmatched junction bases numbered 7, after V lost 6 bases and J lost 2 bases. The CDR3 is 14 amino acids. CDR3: CASSTWDSAYEQYF. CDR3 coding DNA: TGTGCCAGCAGTACATGGGACAGCGCCTACGAGCAGTACTTC.

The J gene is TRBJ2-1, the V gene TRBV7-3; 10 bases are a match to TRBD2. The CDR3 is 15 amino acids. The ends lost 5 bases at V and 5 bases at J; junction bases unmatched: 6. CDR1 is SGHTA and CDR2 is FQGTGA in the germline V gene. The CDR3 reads CASSRTSGADNEQFF. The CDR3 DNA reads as TGTGCCAGCAGCCGCACTAGCGGGGCGGACAATGAGCAGTTCTTC.

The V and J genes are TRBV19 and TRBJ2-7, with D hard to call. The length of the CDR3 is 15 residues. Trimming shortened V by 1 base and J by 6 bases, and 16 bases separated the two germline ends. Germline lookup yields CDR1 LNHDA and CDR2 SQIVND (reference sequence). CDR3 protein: CASSIGPVGEREQYF. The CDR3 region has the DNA TGTGCCAGTAGTATAGGCCCAGTTGGGGAACGCGAGCAGTACTTC. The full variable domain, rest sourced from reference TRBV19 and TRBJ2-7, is DGGITQSPKYLFRKEGQNVTLSCEQNLNHDAMYWYRQDPGQGLRLIYYSQIVNDFQKGDIAEGYSVSREKKESFPLTVTSAQKNPTAFYLCASSIGPVGEREQYFGPGTRLTVT.

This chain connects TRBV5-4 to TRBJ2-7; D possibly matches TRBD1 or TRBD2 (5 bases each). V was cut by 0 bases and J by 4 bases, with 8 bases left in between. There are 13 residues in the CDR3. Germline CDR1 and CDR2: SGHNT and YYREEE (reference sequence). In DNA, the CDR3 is TGTGCCAGCAGCTTGGTGGGGGTTTACGAGCAGTACTTC. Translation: CASSLVGVYEQYF.